This T cell receptor (beta chain) was sequenced for a study of CD8 T cells in Susac syndrome. V lost 0 bases to trimming and J lost 5 bases, with 14 bases between them. In germline, CDR1 is MNHEY, CDR2 SVGAGI. The CDR3 spans 15 residues. Study results and limitations: In total CD8+ repertoires, sixteen Susac-specific public clones were found, and in CD8+ TEMRA repertoires, roughly 5 were found. Peak Susac CD8+ clonal expansion occurred in TEMRA cells and active patients.

Concerning this clonotype: Its antigen is not known.

With random hexamers, roughly 0.45 to 1 ug RNA was reverse transcribed. Amplification of the TCR beta CDR3 was carried out by immunoSEQ multiplex PCR, which spanned a total of 54 Vbeta and 13 Jbeta segments. MiXCR was run by TCRdb on the immunoSEQ multiplex PCR reads, yielding one entry per CDR3 protein. The sample contains 95,000 to 150,000 distinct CDR3 sequences, 85% to 95% of which appear only once. The sequence derives from a human donor with Susac syndrome. Source material: CD8+ T cells from PBMCs. The chain couples TRBV6-5 to TRBJ2-7; D unclear. CDR3 sequence: CASSYSFPRRDEQYF. In nucleotides, the CDR3 is TGTGCCAGCAGTTACTCATTCCCGAGAAGGGACGAGCAGTACTTC.